These 18 T cell receptor beta chains were all obtained from the same sample, sequenced in a study of early T cells in non-severe SARS-CoV-2 infection. TCRdb passed the 5' RACE reads through MiXCR, listing each CDR3 protein once. The sample contains about 50,000 distinct CDR3 sequences, 7.5% to 10% of which appear only once. Sequenced sample: whole blood. These receptors came from an adult who was a healthcare worker with PCR-confirmed SARS-CoV-2 infection or an uninfected control (not recorded which).

This clonotype has ten or more counts. The chain uses TRBV30 and TRBJ2-7; D may correspond to TRBD1 or TRBD2 (5 bases each). The V end lost 6 bases, the J end lost 7 bases, and 22 bases lay between the germline ends. The CDR3 has 14 amino acids. Looked up from germline, CDR1 is GTSNPN and CDR2 is SVGIG (reference sequence). In DNA form, the CDR3 reads TGTGCCTGCCAACCAGAGGGTACGGGGCGAGAGCAGTACTTC. Its protein product is CACQPEGTGREQYF. The whole variable domain, filled in from reference TRBV30 and TRBJ2-7, reads SQTIHQWPATLVQPVGSPLSLECTVEGTSNPNLYWYRQAAGRGLQLLFYSVGIGQISSEVPQNLSASRPQDRQFILSSKKLLLSDSGFYLCACQPEGTGREQYFGPGTRLTVT.

This clonotype was counted ten times or more. The chain is built from TRBV20-1 and TRBJ1-4; D unresolved. The CDR3 length is 15 residues. Between the trimmed V and J ends, which lost 0 bases and 7 bases, there was a span of 15 bases. Per germline, CDR1 DFQATT and CDR2 SNEGSKA (reference sequence). CDR3 bases: TGCAGTGCTAGAGATCCGGGGAAGGGCCTTGAAAAACTGTTTTTT. It translates to CSARDPGKGLEKLFF.

This clonotype has at least ten counts. The CDR3 is CASGLMDNQPQHF. CDR3 DNA: TGTGCCAGCGGACTGATGGACAATCAGCCCCAGCATTTT. V usage is TRBV6-2 or TRBV6-3 and J usage is TRBJ1-5; no clear D. V was cut by 8 bases and J by 3 bases, with 11 bases left in between. In germline, CDR1 is MNHEY, CDR2 SVGEGT. The length of the CDR3 is 13 residues.

This clonotype has a count of ten or more. V and J are TRBV14 and TRBJ2-7, with a tentative D call TRBD2 (6 bases). V was cut by 1 base and J by 1 base, with 17 bases left in between. Germline-derived CDR1 and CDR2 are SGHDN and FVKESK. The CDR3 totals 17 residues. CDR3 nucleotide sequence: TGTGCCAGCAGCCAAGCGGGTCTGGACGGGAGTTCCTACGAGCAGTACTTC. Amino acids: CASSQAGLDGSSYEQYF.

This clonotype was picked up many times. The chain uses TRBV30 and TRBJ2-7; a possible D gene is TRBD1 (5 bases). Germline lookup yields CDR1 GTSNPN and CDR2 SVGIG (reference sequence). The V gene lost 0 bases and the J gene lost 3 bases, with 9 bases spanning the gap. This CDR3 region has 13 residues. The CDR3 is CAWSVGANYEQYF. CDR3 sequence (DNA): TGTGCCTGGAGTGTAGGGGCCAACTACGAGCAGTACTTC.

To note about this clonotype: Germline and junction disagree at one end, which may indicate a read error. The rearrangement uses TRBV6-2 or TRBV6-3 and TRBJ2-4, with 7 bases aligning to TRBD2. This CDR3 is 12 amino acids long. Germline-derived CDR1 and CDR2 are MNHEY and SVGEGT. The CDR3 DNA reads as TGTGCCAGCAGTTACCCGAGCGGGATAGTCGACTTC. Amino acid sequence: CASSYPSGIVDF.

The gene calls are TRBV5-1 and TRBJ1-1; the D is unclear. Per germline, CDR1 SGHRS and CDR2 YFSETQ. V lost 1 base and J lost 2, with 12 bases in between. The CDR3 is 15 residues long. The CDR3 loop is CASSLFFGKNTEAFF. The CDR3 region has the DNA TGCGCCAGCAGCTTGTTTTTTGGGAAAAACACTGAAGCTTTCTTT.

This clonotype was found many times. The chain has TRBV6-5 and TRBJ2-3, with D unclear. The V end was cut by 7 bases, the J end by 0 bases, with 11 bases between. The germline CDR1 and CDR2 sequences are MNHEY and SVGAGI. This CDR3 has 14 residues. CDR3 in DNA: TGTGCCAGCAAGAGTCTCACTAGCACAGATACGCAGTATTTT. Translation gives CASKSLTSTDTQYF.

The gene calls are TRBV30 and TRBJ2-1; TRBD2 agrees at 10 bases. Germline V gene data show CDR1 as GTSNPN and CDR2 as SVGIG (reference sequence). V was clipped by 3 bases and J by 1 base; unmatched bases: 9. The length of the CDR3 is 17 residues. For the CDR3, the DNA is TGTGCCTGGAGGCCTTGGGCTAGCGGGAGTTCCTACAATGAGCAGTTCTTC. This encodes CAWRPWASGSSYNEQFF. The complete variable domain, with remaining parts taken from reference TRBV30 and TRBJ2-1, reads SQTIHQWPATLVQPVGSPLSLECTVEGTSNPNLYWYRQAAGRGLQLLFYSVGIGQISSEVPQNLSASRPQDRQFILSSKKLLLSDSGFYLCAWRPWASGSSYNEQFFGPGTRLTVL.

The V and J genes are TRBV7-8 and TRBJ2-2; 9 nucleotides line up with TRBD2. Germline V gene sequence: CDR1 SGHVS, CDR2 FQNEAQ. J was trimmed by 11 bases and V by 5 bases; bases with no gene match: 15. The CDR3 totals 16 residues. The CDR3 coding sequence is TGTGCCAGCAGCATAAGGGCTAGTAGCGGGGGCCCCGAGCTGTTTTTT. It translates to CASSIRASSGGPELFF.

The rearrangement uses TRBV29-1 and TRBJ2-1; D not certain. There are 11 residues in the CDR3. Germline V gene data show CDR1 as SQVTM and CDR2 as ANQGSEA. V was cut by 5 bases and J by 6 bases, with 8 bases left in between. CDR3 loop: CSVQQLNEQFF. The CDR3 coding sequence is TGCAGCGTTCAGCAGCTCAATGAGCAGTTCTTC.

This clonotype was seen a handful of times. The missing conserved phenylalanine or tryptophan at the end of this CDR3 makes a read error likely. This chain uses TRBV5-1 with TRBJ2-3, with D tentatively TRBD1 (6 bases). CDR3 length: 14 amino acids. V gave up 4 bases and J gave up 4 bases, with 13 bases separating them. Germline CDR1 reads SGHRS; CDR2 reads YFSETQ. The CDR3 DNA reads as TGCGCCAGCAGCGTGACAGGTCGGGCAGATACGCAGTATTTG. Translating it yields CASSVTGRADTQYL.

This chain joins TRBV29-1 and TRBJ2-3; TRBD2 matches at 7 bases. CDR3 size: 15 residues. V shed 5 bases and J 2 bases; nucleotides not matched to a gene: 10. In germline, CDR1 is SQVTM, CDR2 ANQGSEA. The chain's CDR3 is CSVTPLALNTDTQYF. The CDR3 DNA reads TGCAGCGTTACCCCACTAGCGCTAAACACAGATACGCAGTATTTT.

This chain links TRBV28 with TRBJ2-7, with D hard to call. Germline assignment: CDR1 MDHEN and CDR2 SYDVKM. V dropped 5 bases and J dropped 7 bases, with 15 bases sitting between them. CDR3 length equals 13 residues. The CDR3 nucleotides read TGTGCCAGCAGTCCGGACCTACGTAGGGAGCAGTACTTC. This codes for CASSPDLRREQYF.

This clonotype has only a few counts. V usage is TRBV11-3 and J usage is TRBJ2-1; D gene ambiguous. Trimming shortened V by 3 bases and J by 4 bases, and 7 bases separated the two germline ends. The CDR3 totals 13 residues. Germline assignment: CDR1 SGHNT and CDR2 YENEEA. CDR3 in amino acids: CASSLDGYNEQFF. The CDR3 DNA reads as TGTGCCAGCAGCTTGGATGGGTACAATGAGCAGTTCTTC.

This clonotype was recorded a few times. The chain is built from TRBV7-9 and TRBJ1-2; TRBD1 aligns across 12 bases. The germline V gene encodes CDR1 SEHNR and CDR2 FQNEAQ (reference sequence). This CDR3 is built from 15 residues. J gave up 5 bases and V 5 bases, and 6 bases lay outside the gene matches. The CDR3 spells CASSPGQGALYGYTF. The CDR3 DNA reads as TGTGCCAGCAGCCCGGGACAGGGGGCTCTGTATGGCTACACCTTC.

This clonotype was picked up many times. V usage is TRBV7-2 and J usage is TRBJ1-5; TRBD1 matches at 7 bases. The CDR3 runs to 16 residues. CDR1 is SGHTA and CDR2 is FQGNSA in the germline V gene. Germline trimming cut 4 bases from V and 4 bases from J; bases unmatched to any gene: 10. CDR3 DNA sequence: TGTGCCAGCAGCTCCGGTCAGGGGGGAGAAAATCAGCCCCAGCATTTT. It encodes CASSSGQGGENQPQHF.

In its sample, this clonotype was seen many times. The chain links TRBV20-1 to TRBJ1-6; weak D call: TRBD1 (5 bases). The length of the CDR3 is 14 residues. V gave up 8 bases and J gave up 3 bases, with 14 bases separating them. The germline V gene encodes CDR1 DFQATT and CDR2 SNEGSKA (reference sequence). CDR3 loop: CSTPGGGYNSPLHF. DNA for the CDR3: TGCAGTACCCCAGGTGGGGGCTATAATTCACCCCTCCACTTT.